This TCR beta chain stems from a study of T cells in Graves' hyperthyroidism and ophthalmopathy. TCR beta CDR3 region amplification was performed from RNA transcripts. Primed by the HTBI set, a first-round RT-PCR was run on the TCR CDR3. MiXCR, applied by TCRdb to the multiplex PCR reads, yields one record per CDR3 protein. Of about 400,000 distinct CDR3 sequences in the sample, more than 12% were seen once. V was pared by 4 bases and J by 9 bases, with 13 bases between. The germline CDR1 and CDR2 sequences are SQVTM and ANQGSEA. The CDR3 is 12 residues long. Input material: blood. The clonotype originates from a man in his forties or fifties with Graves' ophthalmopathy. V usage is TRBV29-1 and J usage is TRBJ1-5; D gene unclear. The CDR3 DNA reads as TGCAGCGTTGGACCGACTGTAGGGCCCCAGCATTTT. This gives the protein CSVGPTVGPQHF.